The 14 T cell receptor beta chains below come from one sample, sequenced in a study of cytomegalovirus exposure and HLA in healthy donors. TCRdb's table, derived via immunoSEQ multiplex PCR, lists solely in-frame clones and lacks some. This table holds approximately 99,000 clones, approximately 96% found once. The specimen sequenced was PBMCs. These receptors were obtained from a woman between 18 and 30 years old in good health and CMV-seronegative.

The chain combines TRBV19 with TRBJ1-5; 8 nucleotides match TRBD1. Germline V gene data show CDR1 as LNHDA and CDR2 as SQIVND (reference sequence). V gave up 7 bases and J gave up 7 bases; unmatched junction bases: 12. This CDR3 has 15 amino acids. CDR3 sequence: CASTRTGKEVQPQHF. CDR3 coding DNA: TGTGCCAGTACGAGGACAGGGAAGGAAGTCCAGCCCCAGCATTTT.

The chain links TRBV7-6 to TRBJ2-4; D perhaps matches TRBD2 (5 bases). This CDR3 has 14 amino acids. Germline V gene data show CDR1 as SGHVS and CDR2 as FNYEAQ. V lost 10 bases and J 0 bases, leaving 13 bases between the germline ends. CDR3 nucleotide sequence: TGTGCCACCGGCCAGACTATAGCCAAAAACATTCAGTACTTC. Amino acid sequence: CATGQTIAKNIQYF. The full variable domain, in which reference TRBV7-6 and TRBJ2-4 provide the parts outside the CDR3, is GAGVSQSPRYKVTKRGQDVALRCDPISGHVSLYWYRQALGQGPEFLTYFNYEAQQDKSGLPNDRFSAERPEGSISTLTIQRTEQRDSAMYRCATGQTIAKNIQYFGAGTRLSVL.

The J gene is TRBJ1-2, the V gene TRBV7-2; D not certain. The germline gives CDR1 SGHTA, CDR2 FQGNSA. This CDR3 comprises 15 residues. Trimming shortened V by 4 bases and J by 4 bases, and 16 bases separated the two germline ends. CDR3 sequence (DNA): TGTGCCAGCAGCTCCACAGCCCTCCAGTTCTATGGCTACACCTTC. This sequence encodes CASSSTALQFYGYTF. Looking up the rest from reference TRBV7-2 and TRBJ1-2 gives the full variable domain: GAGVSQSPSNKVTEKGKDVELRCDPISGHTALYWYRQSLGQGLEFLIYFQGNSAPDKSGLPSDRFSAERTGGSVSTLTIQRTQQEDSAVYLCASSSTALQFYGYTFGSGTRLTVV.

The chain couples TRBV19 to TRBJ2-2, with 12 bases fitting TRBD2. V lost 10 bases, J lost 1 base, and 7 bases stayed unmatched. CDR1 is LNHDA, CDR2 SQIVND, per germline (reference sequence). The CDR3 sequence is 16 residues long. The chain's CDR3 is CATRETSGGNTGELFF. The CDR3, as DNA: TGTGCCACAAGGGAGACTAGCGGGGGGAACACCGGGGAGCTGTTTTTT.

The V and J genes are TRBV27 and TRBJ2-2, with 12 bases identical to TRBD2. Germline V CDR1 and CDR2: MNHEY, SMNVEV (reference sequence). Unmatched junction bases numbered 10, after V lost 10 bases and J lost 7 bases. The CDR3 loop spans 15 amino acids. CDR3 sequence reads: CATRNLAGGRGELFF. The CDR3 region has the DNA TGTGCCACCAGGAACCTAGCGGGGGGGCGCGGGGAGCTGTTTTTT.

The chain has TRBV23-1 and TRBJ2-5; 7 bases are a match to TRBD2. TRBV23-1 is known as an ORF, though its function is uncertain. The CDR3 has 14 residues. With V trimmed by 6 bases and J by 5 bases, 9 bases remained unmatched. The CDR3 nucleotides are TGCGCCAGCAGAGGAAGCGGGGCGGGTGAGACCCAGTACTTC. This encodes CASRGSGAGETQYF.

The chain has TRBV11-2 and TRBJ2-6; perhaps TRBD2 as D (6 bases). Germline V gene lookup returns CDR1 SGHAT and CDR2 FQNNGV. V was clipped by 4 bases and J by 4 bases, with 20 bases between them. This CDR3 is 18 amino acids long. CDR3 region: CASSSWDWGEWGANVLTF. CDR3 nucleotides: TGTGCCAGCAGCTCCTGGGACTGGGGGGAATGGGGGGCCAACGTCCTGACTTTC.

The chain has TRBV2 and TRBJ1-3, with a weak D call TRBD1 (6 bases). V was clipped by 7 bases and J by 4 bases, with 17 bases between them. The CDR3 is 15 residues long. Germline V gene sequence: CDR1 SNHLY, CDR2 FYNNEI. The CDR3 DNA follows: TGTGCCAGCATCGCCGCTACAGGGTCGGGAAACACCATATATTTT. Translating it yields CASIAATGSGNTIYF.

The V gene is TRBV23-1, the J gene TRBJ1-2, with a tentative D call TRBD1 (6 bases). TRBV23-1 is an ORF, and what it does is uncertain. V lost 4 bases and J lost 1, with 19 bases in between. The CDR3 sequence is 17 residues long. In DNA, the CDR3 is TGCGCCAGCAGTCCCCCAGGGACACCTACCGTTAACTATGGCTACACCTTC. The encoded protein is CASSPPGTPTVNYGYTF.

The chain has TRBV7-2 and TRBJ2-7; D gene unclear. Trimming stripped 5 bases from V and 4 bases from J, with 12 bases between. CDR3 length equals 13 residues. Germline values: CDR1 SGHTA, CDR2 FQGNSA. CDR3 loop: CASSPLSWYEQYF. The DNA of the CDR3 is TGTGCCAGCAGCCCCCTGAGCTGGTACGAGCAGTACTTC.

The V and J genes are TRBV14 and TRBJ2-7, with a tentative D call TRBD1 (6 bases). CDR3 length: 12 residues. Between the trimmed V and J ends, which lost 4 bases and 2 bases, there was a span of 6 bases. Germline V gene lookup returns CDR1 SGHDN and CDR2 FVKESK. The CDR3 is CASSRQAYEQYF. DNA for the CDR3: TGTGCCAGCAGCCGACAGGCCTACGAGCAGTACTTC.

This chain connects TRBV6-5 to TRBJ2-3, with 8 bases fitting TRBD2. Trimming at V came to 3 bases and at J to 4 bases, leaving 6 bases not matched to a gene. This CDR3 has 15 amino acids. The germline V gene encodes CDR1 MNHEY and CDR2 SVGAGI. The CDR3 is CASSYGGGLPDTQYF. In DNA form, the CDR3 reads TGTGCCAGCAGTTATGGCGGGGGGCTCCCAGATACGCAGTATTTT.

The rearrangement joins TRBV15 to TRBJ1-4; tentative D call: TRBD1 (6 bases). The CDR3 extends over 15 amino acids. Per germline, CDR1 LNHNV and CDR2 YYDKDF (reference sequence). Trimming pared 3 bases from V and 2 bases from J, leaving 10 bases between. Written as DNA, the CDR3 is TGTGCCACCAGCAGGACAGGCGGTACTAATGAAAAACTGTTTTTT. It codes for CATSRTGGTNEKLFF.

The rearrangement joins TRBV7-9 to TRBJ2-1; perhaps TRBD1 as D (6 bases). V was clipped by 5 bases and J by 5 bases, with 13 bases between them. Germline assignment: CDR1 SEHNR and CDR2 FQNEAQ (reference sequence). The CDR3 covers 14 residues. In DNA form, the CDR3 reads TGTGCCAGCAGCCCCCGGGACATGAACAATGAGCAGTTCTTC. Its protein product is CASSPRDMNNEQFF.